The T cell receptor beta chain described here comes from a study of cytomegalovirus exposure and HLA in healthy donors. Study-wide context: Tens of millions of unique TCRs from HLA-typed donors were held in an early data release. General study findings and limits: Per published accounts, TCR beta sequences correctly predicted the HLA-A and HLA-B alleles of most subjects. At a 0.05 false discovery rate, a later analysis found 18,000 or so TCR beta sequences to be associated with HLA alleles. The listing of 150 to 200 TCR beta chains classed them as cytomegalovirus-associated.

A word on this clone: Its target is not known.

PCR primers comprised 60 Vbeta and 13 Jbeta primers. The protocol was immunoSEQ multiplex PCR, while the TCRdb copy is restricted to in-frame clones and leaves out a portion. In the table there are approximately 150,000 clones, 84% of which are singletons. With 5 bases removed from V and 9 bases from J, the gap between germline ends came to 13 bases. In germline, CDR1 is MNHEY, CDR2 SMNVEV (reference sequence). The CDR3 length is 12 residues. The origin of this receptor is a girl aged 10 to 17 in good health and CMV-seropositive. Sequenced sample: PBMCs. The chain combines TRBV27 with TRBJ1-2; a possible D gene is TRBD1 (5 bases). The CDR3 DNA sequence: TGTGCCAGCAGTGGTCCGCAGGGAAGCTACACCTTC. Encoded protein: CASSGPQGSYTF.